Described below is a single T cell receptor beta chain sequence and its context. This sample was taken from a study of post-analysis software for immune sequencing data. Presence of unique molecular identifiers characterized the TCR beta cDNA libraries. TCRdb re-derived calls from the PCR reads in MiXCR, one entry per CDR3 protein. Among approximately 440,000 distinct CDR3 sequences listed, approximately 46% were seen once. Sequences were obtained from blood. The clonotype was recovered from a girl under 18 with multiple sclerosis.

In DNA form, the CDR3 reads TGTGCCAGCAGCACCACGAACACCGGGGAGCTGTTTTTT. Translation gives CASSTTNTGELFF. The genes are TRBV7-3 and TRBJ2-2; D gene unclear. This CDR3 contains 13 residues. Deletions cut 5 bases from V and 0 bases from J, with 4 bases between. CDR1 is SGHTA, CDR2 FQGTGA, per germline.